This record covers a single T cell receptor beta chain. What this receptor recognizes is not known. The read falls 3 residues short of the CDR3 end, and the missing part is taken from the germline J gene. The germline V gene yields SGHTA for CDR1 and FQGNSA for CDR2. The germline ends are 12 bases apart after V is trimmed by 5 bases and J by 2 bases. Reading from cysteine to phenylalanine, the CDR3 counts 14 amino acids. Of the CDR3's DNA, 33 bases were read; they are in frame from base 1. This record comes from a study of T cells in women clearing cervical HPV infection (dated by TCRdb to 2017 to 2018). Context from the whole study: The cases were approximately 23 women with histologically confirmed HPV16-related CIN3 or worse, and 2 of those women had invasive cancers. An exploratory proof-of-principle case-control study, nested within the Guanacaste HPV Natural History Study in Costa Rica, was conducted to compare TCR repertoires across cervical HPV16 outcomes. Cases were matched to controls by age within five years and by the year the sample was collected. HLA typing was available for only a few women, so HLA type could not be excluded as a confounder. In the parent cohort, 9,000 to 13,000 women aged 18 or older were enrolled in Guanacaste, Costa Rica, during about 1992 to 1995 and were followed for seven years. The 25 or so controls were women who cleared a single incident HPV16 infection within 12 months without developing precancer or cancer. Case blood was taken at the visit when the lesion was first identified, whereas control blood was taken when infection was no longer detected. Cases had a median age of approximately 35 years and controls had a median age of around 40, with no significant differences in baseline characteristics. Five blinded duplicates per group were added as quality controls, so that 60 or so samples were obtained: around 50 participants and some 10 replicates. For cases, a median interval of about 140 days, with an interquartile range of roughly 80 to 210 days, was observed between lesion detection and blood sampling. What the study reported, not specific to this receptor: Cases had lower TRBV6-7 relative abundance than controls (approximately 0.11% versus 0.16%; Bonferroni P = 0.0008). Cases were distinguished from controls with an estimated AUC of about 0.78 by random forest classifiers combining richness and V gene abundances. The cross-sectional design could not show whether associations preceded infection or resulted from it; effector/memory subsets and HPV-specific T cells were not isolated. Significantly higher TCR repertoire richness was observed in CIN3+ cases than in controls across sequencing depths, whereas no difference in evenness was found. Because T-cell numbers per sample were unknown, differences in richness could reflect varying T-cell content rather than repertoire biology.

TCR beta CDR3 regions were amplified by multiplex PCR using the immunoSEQ assay from an average of about 1,200 ng genomic DNA per sample. To correct primer bias, the assay used a complete synthetic TCR repertoire to set an amplification baseline. The amplicons were sequenced using the Illumina platform. Regarding the original processing steps: Sequences were error-corrected by clustering with frequency ratios and a modified nearest-neighbor algorithm, then analyzed in the immunoSEQ Analyzer with IMGT gene definitions. At each rarefaction depth, TCR richness and evenness were averaged over 20 rarefaction repeats, and samples with fewer sequences than the depth were excluded. Wilcoxon rank sum tests with FDR correction were used to compare V, D and J gene relative abundances between the groups. In the blinded duplicates, the intraclass correlation was around 96% for TCR richness and averaged about 80% across over 65 gene segments. TCRdb took over this immuneACCESS table, retaining in-frame rearrangements with V and J assigned. Such tables are incomplete; in checked studies, under half of the missing clones stem from an unresolved V gene, and the remainder is unexplained. For V, J and clone size, that table is used; D and trimming come from the DNA. The sample's clone listing holds 25,000 to 35,000 clones. Clones ranked in the top ten supply approximately 8.4% of the sample.

Every participant had a single incident cervical HPV16 infection, and women with prevalent HPV16 infections were excluded. Cervical HPV DNA was detected with MY09/MY11 PCR, and genotyping was done by dot-blot hybridization. Approximately 15 mL of heparinized blood were centrifuged, and the buffy coat was aliquoted, frozen at -30°C, then stored at -80°C. QIAGEN kits were used to extract genomic DNA from the buffy coat specimens. What was sequenced was blood buffy coat. The sequence joins TRBV7-2 to TRBJ1-1; a weak D assignment points to TRBD1 (6 bases agree). This clonotype originated in a woman between 18 and 75 years old with a cervical HPV16 infection that either progressed to CIN3+ or cleared (not recorded which). CDR3 DNA, as far as it was read: TGTGCCAGCAGCATTGGGACACTAAACACTGAA. Its protein reads: CASSIGTLNTE. The whole CDR3 protein reads CASSIGTLNTEAFF.